This TCR beta chain stems from a study of OX40 agonist ivuxolimab in advanced cancers. Repertoires were generated with immunoSEQ multiplex PCR, while TCRdb's copy carries only in-frame clones and drops some. This sample yields 34,000 or so clones, of which roughly 76% are seen a single time; 20% belongs to the top ten. Losses at the gene ends were 8 bases for V and 8 bases for J; bases not matched to a gene: 10. The CDR3 spans 14 residues. CDR1 is MNHEY, CDR2 SVGAGI, per germline. Sequenced material: CD4+ or CD8+ T cells sorted from blood, taken in a trial of the OX40 agonist ivuxolimab. This chain uses TRBV6-5 with TRBJ2-1, with 9 nucleotides matching TRBD1. This clonotype originated in an adult with an advanced solid tumor such as melanoma, head and neck, liver or kidney cancer. The CDR3 reads CASCRDRAIYEQFF. The CDR3 nucleotides read TGTGCCAGCTGCCGGGACAGGGCAATATATGAGCAGTTCTTC.